This TCR beta chain came from a study of vaccination and CD4 T cells after COVID-19. In regard to this clonotype: Its antigen is unknown.

There are 11 residues in the CDR3. The V end was cut by 8 bases, the J end by 7 bases, with 12 bases between. Germline V lookup: CDR1 MNHEY, CDR2 SVGEGT. Treatment defined: roughly 11-day PBMC culture with coronavirus spike peptide pools or control peptides (ViraFEST assay). CD4+ T-cell collection from the unexposed donor predated the COVID-19 pandemic (2011-2018). Sequencing of the DNA from cultured CD4+ T cells was carried out with the Oncomine TCR Beta short-read assay. TCRdb analysed the PCR reads with MiXCR anew, one entry per CDR3 protein. In the table there are roughly 10,000 distinct CDR3 sequences, approximately 62% of which are singletons.

The chain couples TRBV6-2 or TRBV6-3 to TRBJ2-7; possible D gene TRBD2, 5 bases. The sample comprised CD4+ T cells from blood, cultured in vitro. This clonotype was sampled from a human donor in good health. CDR3 coding DNA: TGTGCCAGCGGTATAGCGTTGGAGCAGTACTTC. Translating gives CASGIALEQYF.